The entry below gives a single TCR beta chain sequence along with its context. It lacks a known antigen. Within one base of it there is no much larger clone, and no base qualities were kept. TCR beta rearrangements were amplified from genomic DNA extracted from peripheral blood rather than from sorted cells or RNA. Rearranged TRB sequences spanning V, D and J segments were amplified in a multiplex touch-down PCR with a mixed TRB-A/B primer pool. Two consecutive PCR reactions with Phusion HS II polymerase added Illumina adapters and sample indices to the amplicons. The amplicons were purified from gel with the NucleoSpin Gel and PCR Clean-up kit and then assessed with Qubit and an Agilent 2100 Bioanalyzer. Sequencing of libraries was carried out on an Illumina MiSeq in 600-cycle, single-indexed, paired-end runs. Per the original workflow: Processing of the TRB sequences was carried out with MiXCR versions 2.12 and 3.0.5. Each unique CDR3 nucleotide sequence counted as one clone, and only productive sequences with at least two reads were retained. Shannon diversity, evenness, clonality (one minus evenness), and alpha-parameterized diversity profiles from alpha 0 to 5 were included as repertoire metrics. Generation probabilities of clones in paired pre- and post-chemotherapy samples were computed with the IGoR algorithm. Clones were called with MiXCR by TCRdb after fastp trimmed the public reads at Q25, and only in-frame beta chains were retained. For every CDR3 protein sequence, its rows merge into one entry that carries the most common genes and DNA. In this record, the V and J calls reflect TCRdb's handling and not the investigators' own analysis. This sample gives 9,000 to 9,500 distinct CDR3 sequences in total; over 30% of them show up just once. The ten largest clonotypes hold about 4% of the sample.

V is pared back by 5 bases and J by 5 bases, with 19 bases lying between the germline termini. From the germline V gene, CDR1 is MDHEN and CDR2 is SYDVKM. From the cysteine through the phenylalanine, the CDR3 covers 16 amino acids. CDR3 DNA is the only sequence kept; it has 48 bases, read in frame from the first base. The record originates from a study of T cell repertoires in aging, cancer and after chemotherapy (dated by TCRdb to between 2018 and 2021). Study-wide context: Donors spanned six age groups from 30 or younger to 70 or older, with at least three individuals per group. Control TCR repertoires from healthy donors were recorded across several months to years, and re-sampling revealed clear clonal overlap. Approximately 8.4 million TCR reads were contained in the full dataset. The study profiled peripheral blood TCR beta repertoires from healthy donors and cancer patients to examine immunoaging and T cell reconstitution after chemotherapy. The cohort comprised 200 to 250 cancer patients, 94 with hematological and over 110 with solid cancers, plus 95 healthy donors as a reference group. Overall results and qualifications from the work: In healthy donors, the decline in TCR diversity with age was mainly due to loss of richness, whereas in cancer patients loss of evenness also played a role. Compared with age-matched healthy donors, untreated patients with either hematological or solid cancers had significantly lower TCR diversity in the blood along with higher clonality. According to the authors, the repertoire data do not allow conclusions to be drawn about immunological memory after chemotherapy. An increase in median generation probability over the chemotherapy interval was observed in both cancer cohorts, suggesting that the repertoire was reconstituted through rebound thymic output.

The sequenced material came from blood. This receptor was identified in a human donor in good health. The V and J genes are TRBV28 and TRBJ1-5, and TRBD1 may be the D gene, going by 6 matching bases. The bases are TGTGCCAGCAGTCTACAGGTGGCGGGGGCCCATCAGCCCCAGCATTTT. Translated, this gives CASSLQVAGAHQPQHF.